The clone carrying this T cell receptor (beta chain) has a handful of counts. Its antigen remains unidentified. The CDR3 contains 19 residues. Germline V gene lookup returns CDR1 DFQATT and CDR2 SNEGSKA (reference sequence). These data belong to a study of blood T cells in healthy people across ages. General study points: Lack of knowledge of donor CMV status possibly confounded expanded clonotype changes.

The second PCR ran about 6 to 11 cycles with a sample-barcoded 5' primer and J-beta primers. TCRdb used MiXCR to reprocess the 5' RACE reads, holding one entry per CDR3 protein. This table holds fewer than 1.5 million distinct CDR3 sequences, 42% found once. The V and J genes are TRBV20-1 and TRBJ2-5; 8 bases map to TRBD1. Sequencing was carried out using blood. The TCR originated in a woman in her late teens or twenties in good health. The CDR3: CRVLRFSRQGQGITSTQYF. CDR3 in DNA: TGCAGGGTACTCCGATTTTCCAGACAGGGGCAGGGGATCACGAGCACCCAGTACTTC.